A selection of T cell receptor beta chains follows, all from one sample in a study of T-cell reconstitution after alpha-beta-depleted transplantation in children. One entry per CDR3 protein results from TCRdb running MiXCR on the PCR reads. This sample has 500,000 to 750,000 distinct CDR3 sequences, with roughly a quarter found just once. The sample in question was PBMCs, obtained before TCRalphabeta/CD19-depleted stem cell transplant. These receptors came from a boy under two years old with Wiskott-Aldrich syndrome, due to receive a stem cell transplant. The CDR3 runs from the conserved cysteine through the conserved F or W. The D gene is left open where the match is weak. For some rows the clone size is stated as once, few or many, or as a class when expanded; others skip it.

d_call	v_call	j_call	clone_size	cdr3_aa	cdr3_nt
TRBD1	TRBV7-2	TRBJ2-5	.	CASRLTGGAETQYF	TGTGCCAGCAGACTTACAGGGGGCGCTGAGACCCAGTACTTC
.	TRBV6-1	TRBJ1-2	few	CASRSGGGEYGYTF	TGTGCCAGCAGGTCGGGAGGGGGTGAATATGGCTACACCTTC
.	TRBV29-1	TRBJ2-1	.	CSAEPGPYNEQFF	TGCAGCGCCGAACCGGGGCCCTACAATGAGCAGTTCTTC
.	TRBV15	TRBJ2-1	.	CATRGERFYNEQFF	TGTGCCACCCGTGGTGAGCGGTTCTACAATGAGCAGTTCTTC
.	TRBV15	TRBJ2-5	.	CATSSPYQETQYF	TGTGCCACCAGCAGTCCATATCAAGAGACCCAGTACTTC
.	TRBV10-3	TRBJ2-3	.	CATGEGVTDTQYF	TGTGCCACTGGAGAGGGGGTCACAGATACGCAGTATTTT
.	TRBV12-3/TRBV12-4	TRBJ2-7	few	CASSKRRDPSSYEQYF	TGTGCCAGCAGCAAGCGCAGGGACCCTAGCTCCTATGAGCAGTACTTC
TRBD1	TRBV12-3/TRBV12-4	TRBJ1-5	few	CASSLQGFLPQHF	TGTGCCAGCAGCCTACAGGGGTTTTTGCCCCAGCATTTT
TRBD1	TRBV5-1	TRBJ2-7	.	CASSTDRAYEQYF	TGCGCCAGCAGTACAGACAGGGCCTACGAGCAGTACTTC
TRBD2	TRBV3-1	TRBJ2-1	.	CASSQALTSGMSEQFF	TGTGCCAGCAGCCAAGCTCTGACTAGCGGGATGTCTGAGCAGTTCTTC
.	TRBV5-1	TRBJ2-1	.	CASSLGWGLSYNEQFF	TGCGCCAGCAGCTTGGGATGGGGCCTCTCCTACAATGAGCAGTTCTTC
.	TRBV20-1	TRBJ2-3	.	CSARDQAASTDTQYF	TGCAGTGCTAGAGATCAGGCAGCTAGCACAGATACGCAGTATTTT
.	TRBV11-2	TRBJ1-1	few	CASSLQPAGGGIETEAFF	TGTGCCAGCAGCTTACAACCCGCGGGTGGGGGGATTGAGACTGAAGCTTTCTTT
TRBD2	TRBV5-1	TRBJ2-3	few	CASSLISGSINTQYF	TGCGCCAGCAGCTTAATTAGCGGGAGTATCAATACGCAGTATTTT
.	TRBV4-1	TRBJ2-3	.	CASSQRESTDTQYF	TGCGCCAGCAGCCAACGGGAGAGCACAGATACGCAGTATTTT
TRBD2	TRBV20-1	TRBJ2-1	.	CSARRLVAGVNEQFF	TGCAGTGCTAGAAGATTGGTAGCGGGAGTGAATGAGCAGTTCTTC
.	TRBV5-6	TRBJ1-2	few	CASSLFPGEANYGYTF	TGTGCCAGCAGCTTGTTCCCGGGTGAGGCTAACTATGGCTACACCTTC
TRBD2	TRBV4-2	TRBJ2-1	few	CASSQDPLSGSSYNEQFF	TGTGCCAGCAGCCAAGATCCTCTTAGCGGGAGCTCCTACAATGAGCAGTTCTTC
.	TRBV7-6	TRBJ2-2	.	CASSGRAGLFTGELFF	TGTGCCAGCAGCGGAAGGGCAGGGCTTTTCACCGGGGAGCTGTTTTTT
TRBD2	TRBV10-3	TRBJ2-1	many	CAISGTSGSSYNEQFF	TGTGCCATCAGTGGGACTAGCGGGAGCTCCTACAATGAGCAGTTCTTC
.	TRBV5-1	TRBJ2-7	few	CASSSLPNEQYF	TGCGCCAGCAGCTCTCTACCTAACGAGCAGTACTTC
.	TRBV6-9	TRBJ2-7	few	CASSYGTSGGRYEQYF	TGTGCCAGCAGTTATGGGACCTCCGGGGGCAGGTACGAGCAGTACTTC
.	TRBV20-1	TRBJ2-1	.	CSARGSGGRNEQFF	TGCAGTGCTAGAGGTTCCGGTGGGAGGAATGAGCAGTTCTTC
.	TRBV6-1	TRBJ2-1	.	CASLLAEYHNEQFF	TGTGCCAGTCTATTAGCGGAATATCACAATGAGCAGTTCTTC
TRBD2	TRBV5-1	TRBJ2-3	few	CASSTSGNTDTQYF	TGCGCCAGCAGTACTAGCGGGAACACAGATACGCAGTATTTT
TRBD2	TRBV7-7	TRBJ2-2	.	CASSLTSGRIGTGELFF	TGTGCCAGCAGCTTGACTAGCGGGAGAATCGGCACCGGGGAGCTGTTTTTT
.	TRBV12-3/TRBV12-4	TRBJ2-1	.	CASSLALGSGHLGMYNEQFF	TGTGCCAGCAGTTTAGCACTAGGCTCCGGACACCTCGGTATGTACAATGAGCAGTTCTTC
TRBD2	TRBV20-1	TRBJ2-4	.	CSARGSGRALDIQYF	TGCAGTGCTAGAGGAAGCGGGAGGGCCTTGGACATTCAGTACTTC
TRBD2	TRBV5-6	TRBJ2-5	.	CASSYGTSGEETQYF	TGTGCCAGCAGCTATGGGACTAGCGGAGAAGAGACCCAGTACTTC
TRBD2	TRBV20-1	TRBJ2-7	few	CSARVAGDYEQYF	TGCAGTGCTAGAGTAGCGGGAGACTACGAGCAGTACTTC
.	TRBV6-2/TRBV6-3	TRBJ2-7	.	CASSYRQGEQYF	TGTGCCAGCAGTTATCGGCAGGGCGAGCAGTACTTC
TRBD1	TRBV5-1	TRBJ2-1	few	CASSPGQGVSYNEQFF	TGTGCCAGCAGCCCGGGACAGGGGGTGTCCTACAATGAGCAGTTCTTC
.	TRBV5-1	TRBJ2-7	few	CASSLDAGVGEQYF	TGCGCCAGCAGCTTGGATGCCGGGGTGGGCGAGCAGTACTTC
.	TRBV5-1	TRBJ2-1	few	CASSGARGTLSDEQFF	TGCGCCAGCAGCGGAGCACGCGGGACTCTGTCGGATGAGCAGTTCTTC
.	TRBV5-5	TRBJ1-3	.	CASRPTLQWSNTIYF	TGTGCCAGCAGGCCGACCCTACAATGGAGCAACACCATATATTTT
TRBD1	TRBV3-1	TRBJ2-1	few	CASSPGTGPSGEQFF	TGTGCCAGCAGCCCGGGGACAGGCCCCTCCGGAGAGCAGTTCTTC
.	TRBV3-1	TRBJ2-6	few	CASSQEVGANVLTF	TGTGCCAGCAGCCAAGAGGTCGGGGCCAACGTCCTGACTTTC
TRBD1	TRBV12-3/TRBV12-4	TRBJ2-7	.	CASSFTGGNEQYF	TGTGCCAGCAGTTTCACAGGGGGCAACGAGCAGTACTTC
TRBD2	TRBV5-1	TRBJ2-4	.	CASSLVAGGDIQYF	TGCGCCAGCAGCTTAGTAGCGGGAGGCGACATTCAGTACTTC
.	TRBV6-5	TRBJ2-7	.	CASSYDGGRSEQYF	TGTGCCAGCAGTTATGATGGGGGTAGGAGCGAGCAGTACTTC
.	TRBV12-3/TRBV12-4	TRBJ1-1	.	CASSKSLRAFF	TGTGCCAGCAGTAAGAGCCTCCGAGCTTTCTTT
.	TRBV15	TRBJ1-1	.	CATSFRTEAFF	TGTGCCACCAGCTTCCGGACTGAAGCTTTCTTT
TRBD2	TRBV10-3	TRBJ2-3	.	CAISFLAGDLDTQYF	TGTGCCATCAGCTTTCTAGCGGGAGATCTAGATACGCAGTATTTT
.	TRBV7-6	TRBJ2-1	few	CASSLVSNLNEQFF	TGTGCCAGCAGCTTAGTGTCGAACCTCAATGAGCAGTTCTTC
TRBD2	TRBV12-3/TRBV12-4	TRBJ2-3	.	CASSSKSTLAGADTQYF	TGTGCCAGCAGTTCCAAATCTACACTAGCGGGAGCAGATACGCAGTATTTT
.	TRBV11-2	TRBJ2-1	.	CASSLGSGLGNEQFF	TGTGCCAGCAGCTTAGGGAGCGGGTTGGGGAATGAGCAGTTCTTC
.	TRBV28	TRBJ2-7	.	CASSLWRDPSPYEQYF	TGTGCCAGCAGTTTATGGCGGGACCCCTCGCCCTACGAGCAGTACTTC
.	TRBV5-5	TRBJ1-1	.	CASSLNRAWNTEAFF	TGTGCCAGCAGCCTTAACAGGGCTTGGAACACTGAAGCTTTCTTT
.	TRBV20-1	TRBJ2-3	few	CSARVSGASTDTQYF	TGCAGTGCTAGGGTTAGCGGAGCTAGCACAGATACGCAGTATTTT
.	TRBV7-2	TRBJ1-3	few	CASSLAGRISGNTIYF	TGTGCCAGCAGCTTAGCGGGACGGATCTCTGGAAACACCATATATTTT
TRBD2	TRBV10-3	TRBJ2-5	.	CAIGGSGTETQYF	TGTGCCATCGGCGGGAGTGGAACAGAGACCCAGTACTTC
.	TRBV12-3/TRBV12-4	TRBJ2-1	few	CATQGLADNEQFF	TGTGCCACCCAGGGGCTAGCGGACAATGAGCAGTTCTTC
.	TRBV4-1	TRBJ1-5	.	CASSQVWGSNQPQHF	TGCGCCAGCAGCCAAGTTTGGGGTAGCAATCAGCCCCAGCATTTT
.	TRBV20-1	TRBJ2-3	.	CSPHHPGRAHTDTQYF	TGCAGTCCACACCACCCCGGGAGAGCACACACAGATACGCAGTATTTT
TRBD2	TRBV9	TRBJ2-1	few	CASSVLAGINEQFF	TGTGCCAGCAGCGTACTAGCGGGTATCAATGAGCAGTTCTTC
.	TRBV2	TRBJ2-2	.	CASSVYGNTGELFF	TGTGCCAGCAGTGTATACGGGAACACCGGGGAGCTGTTTTTT
.	TRBV5-1	TRBJ2-7	.	CASSLVPSLYEQYF	TGCGCCAGCAGCTTGGTTCCCAGCCTCTACGAGCAGTACTTC
TRBD1	TRBV20-1	TRBJ2-7	few	CSANTPGTGTPEQYF	TGCAGTGCTAATACTCCCGGGACAGGAACCCCCGAGCAGTACTTC
.	TRBV5-1	TRBJ2-1	few	CASRSPYSEQFF	TGCGCCAGCAGGTCTCCCTACAGTGAGCAGTTCTTC
TRBD1	TRBV20-1	TRBJ2-1	.	CSARKGTGGFYNEQFF	TGCAGTGCTAGAAAAGGGACAGGGGGCTTCTACAATGAGCAGTTCTTC